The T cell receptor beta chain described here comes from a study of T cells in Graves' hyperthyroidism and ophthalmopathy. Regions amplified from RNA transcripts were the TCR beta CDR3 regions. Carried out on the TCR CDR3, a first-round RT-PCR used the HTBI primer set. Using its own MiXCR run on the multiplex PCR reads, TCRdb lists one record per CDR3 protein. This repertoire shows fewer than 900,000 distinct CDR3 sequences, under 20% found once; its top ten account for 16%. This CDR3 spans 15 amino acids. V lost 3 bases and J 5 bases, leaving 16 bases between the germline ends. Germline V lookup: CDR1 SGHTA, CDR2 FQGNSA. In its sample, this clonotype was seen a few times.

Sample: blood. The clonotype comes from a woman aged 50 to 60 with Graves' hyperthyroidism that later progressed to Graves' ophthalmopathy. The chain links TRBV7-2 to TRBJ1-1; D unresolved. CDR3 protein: CASSFSRGSFTEAFF. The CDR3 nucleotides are TGTGCCAGCAGCTTCTCCCGAGGGAGTTTTACTGAAGCTTTCTTT.